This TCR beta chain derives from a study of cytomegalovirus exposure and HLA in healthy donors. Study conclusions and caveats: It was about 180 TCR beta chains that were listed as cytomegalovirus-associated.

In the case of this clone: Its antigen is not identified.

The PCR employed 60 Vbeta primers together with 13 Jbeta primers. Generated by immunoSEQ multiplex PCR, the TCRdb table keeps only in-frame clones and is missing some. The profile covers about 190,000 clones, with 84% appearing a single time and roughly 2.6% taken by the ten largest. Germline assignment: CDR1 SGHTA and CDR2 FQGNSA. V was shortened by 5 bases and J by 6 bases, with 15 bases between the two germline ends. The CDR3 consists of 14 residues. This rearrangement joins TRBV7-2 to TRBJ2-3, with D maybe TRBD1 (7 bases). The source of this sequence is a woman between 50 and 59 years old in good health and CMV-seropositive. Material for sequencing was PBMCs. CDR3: CASSPGGGRDTQYF. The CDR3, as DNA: TGTGCCAGCAGCCCCGGAGGGGGCAGGGATACGCAGTATTTT.